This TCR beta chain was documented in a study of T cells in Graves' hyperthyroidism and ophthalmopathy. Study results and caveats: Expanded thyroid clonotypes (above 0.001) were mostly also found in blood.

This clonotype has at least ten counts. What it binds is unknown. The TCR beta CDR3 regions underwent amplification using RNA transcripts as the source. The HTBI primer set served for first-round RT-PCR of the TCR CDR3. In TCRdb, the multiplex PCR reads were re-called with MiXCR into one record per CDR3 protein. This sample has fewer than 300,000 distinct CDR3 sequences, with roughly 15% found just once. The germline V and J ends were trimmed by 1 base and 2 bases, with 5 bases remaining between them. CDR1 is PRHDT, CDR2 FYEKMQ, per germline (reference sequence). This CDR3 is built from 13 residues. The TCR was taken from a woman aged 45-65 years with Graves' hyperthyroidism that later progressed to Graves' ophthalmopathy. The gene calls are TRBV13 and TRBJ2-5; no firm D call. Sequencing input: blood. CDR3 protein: CASSLERQETQYF. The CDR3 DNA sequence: TGTGCCAGCAGCTTAGAACGGCAAGAGACCCAGTACTTC.